The 30 T cell receptor beta chains given below trace back to one sample, sequenced in a study of blood T cell repertoires in COVID-19. Method: immunoSEQ multiplex PCR; TCRdb's copy keeps in-frame clones and lacks some. The data show tens of thousands of clones, 65% to 90% seen once. The sample was peripheral blood. These receptors originate from an elderly woman with active or convalescent COVID-19.

This chain connects TRBV3-1 (or the pseudogene TRBV3-2) to TRBJ2-2; D is undetermined. V was clipped by 2 bases and J by 5 bases, with 6 bases between them. There are 13 residues in the CDR3. Germline CDR1 and CDR2: LGHDT and YNNKEL (reference sequence). CDR3 region: CASSQSTTGELFF. In DNA, the CDR3 is TGTGCCAGCAGCCAATCTACGACCGGGGAGCTGTTTTTT.

This clone turned up a few times. V usage is TRBV2 and J usage is TRBJ1-5; TRBD1 agrees at 8 bases. This CDR3 has 16 amino acids. Germline V gene sequence: CDR1 SNHLY, CDR2 FYNNEI. V gave up 6 bases and J gave up 2 bases; unmatched junction bases: 9. The CDR3 region is CASSRQGTIGNQPQHF. CDR3 DNA sequence: TGTGCCAGCAGCCGACAGGGGACCATTGGCAATCAGCCCCAGCATTTT.

This chain joins TRBV3-1 (or the pseudogene TRBV3-2) and TRBJ1-1; D may be TRBD1 (5 bases). This CDR3 comprises 15 residues. V was clipped by 3 bases and J by 5 bases, with 16 bases between them. Germline CDR1 and CDR2: LGHDT and YNNKEL (reference sequence). In DNA, the CDR3 is TGTGCCAGCAGCCATTCACGGGGGTTTGGGACTGAAGCTTTCTTT. This encodes CASSHSRGFGTEAFF.

The J gene is TRBJ2-6, the V gene TRBV28, with 7 bases fitting TRBD1. With 5 bases clipped from V and 12 bases from J, the junction kept 13 bases outside the gene matches. Germline V gene sequence: CDR1 MDHEN, CDR2 SYDVKM. This CDR3 has 15 amino acids. DNA of the CDR3: TGTGCCAGCAGTACCGAAGGGGGCAGGAAGATCGTCCTGACTTTC. It encodes CASSTEGGRKIVLTF.

V is TRBV6-5 and J is TRBJ2-3; D may be TRBD1 (6 bases). The V end lost 6 bases, the J end lost 5 bases, and 12 bases lay between the germline ends. This CDR3 is 13 amino acids long. Per germline, CDR1 MNHEY and CDR2 SVGAGI. The CDR3 DNA sequence: TGTGCCAGCAGCCGAACAGGGCTAGATACGCAGTATTTT. Translation: CASSRTGLDTQYF.

The CDR3 DNA is TGTGCCAGCAGTTGGCGCCCACGGGGCTATGGCTACACCTTC. Amino acids: CASSWRPRGYGYTF. This chain joins TRBV6-2 or TRBV6-3 and TRBJ1-2, with D hard to call. In germline, CDR1 is MNHEY, CDR2 SVGEGT. V lost 4 bases and J lost 4, with 13 bases in between. The CDR3 loop spans 14 amino acids.

The V gene is TRBV7-2, the J gene TRBJ2-5, with unresolved D. The CDR3 sequence is 14 residues long. The V end lost 1 base, the J end lost 1 base, and 7 bases lay between the germline ends. Germline CDR1 and CDR2: SGHTA and FQGNSA. CDR3 sequence reads: CASSLDVVQETQYF. The CDR3, as DNA: TGTGCCAGCAGCTTAGATGTAGTCCAAGAGACCCAGTACTTC.

CDR3 region: CASSLQQGQQYF. The CDR3 DNA reads TGTGCCAGCAGTCTCCAACAGGGGCAGCAGTACTTC. The chain recombines TRBV6-6 with TRBJ2-7; 7 bases align to TRBD1. Germline V lookup: CDR1 MNHNY, CDR2 SVGAGI (reference sequence). CDR3 length: 12 residues. The trim removed 5 bases at V and 8 bases at J, leaving 6 bases unmatched.

The chain links TRBV12-3 or TRBV12-4 to TRBJ1-6; 7 bases line up with TRBD1. CDR3 size: 13 residues. The junction had 5 bases not matched to a gene; V was cut back by 5 bases and J by 10 bases. The CDR3 is CASSATGDSPLHF. Here the CDR3 DNA reads TGTGCCAGCAGTGCCACAGGGGACTCACCCCTCCACTTT.

The V gene is TRBV6-2 or TRBV6-3, the J gene TRBJ2-7, with 7 bases identical to TRBD1. Germline V gives CDR1 MNHEY, CDR2 SVGEGT. The trim removed 6 bases at V and 6 bases at J, leaving 11 bases unmatched. CDR3 length: 14 residues. The CDR3 region has the DNA TGTGCCAGCAGCAAAACAGGGGTAGGACGCGAGCAGTACTTC. This gives the protein CASSKTGVGREQYF.

This chain connects TRBV7-2 to TRBJ2-4, with a possible D match to TRBD1 (6 bases). Germline V gene data show CDR1 as SGHTA and CDR2 as FQGNSA. With 5 bases removed from V and 0 bases from J, the gap between germline ends came to 14 bases. The CDR3 totals 16 residues. Written as DNA, the CDR3 is TGTGCCAGCAGCACCGGGACAACAATAGCCAAAAACATTCAGTACTTC. It translates to CASSTGTTIAKNIQYF.

This chain uses TRBV19 with TRBJ1-2; D possibly corresponds to TRBD1 (5 bases). Trimming removed 1 base from V and 2 bases from J, with 11 bases in between. From germline, CDR1 is LNHDA and CDR2 SQIVND (reference sequence). The CDR3 runs 15 residues. In DNA, the CDR3 is TGTGCCAGTAGTATAGGGGGCCCGGGCAACTATGGCTACACCTTC. The encoded protein is CASSIGGPGNYGYTF.

The chain couples TRBV5-1 to TRBJ2-3; TRBD2 might be the D (5 bases). This CDR3 is built from 13 residues. CDR1 and CDR2 (germline): SGHRS, YFSETQ. The V and J ends lost 8 bases and 2 bases respectively, with 12 bases between them. CDR3 in DNA: TGCGCCAGTCAGGACTCTGTCACAGATACGCAGTATTTT. Translated: CASQDSVTDTQYF.

This clone was seen once. This chain uses TRBV28 with TRBJ1-2; TRBD1 is a possible D gene (5 bases). From germline, CDR1 is MDHEN and CDR2 SYDVKM. V shed 5 bases and J shed 2 bases, with 24 bases lying between them. CDR3 length equals 18 residues. CDR3 sequence: CASSLVGLLSSGNYGYTF. In DNA, the CDR3 is TGTGCCAGCAGTCTCGTCGGCTTACTTTCGTCAGGGAACTATGGCTACACCTTC.

The V and J genes are TRBV7-2 and TRBJ2-1; unclear D gene. Per germline, CDR1 SGHTA and CDR2 FQGNSA. Trimming removed 2 bases at V and 10 bases at J, with 12 bases between. This CDR3 is 13 amino acids long. The CDR3 here is CASSLRNGYEQFF. The CDR3 coding sequence is TGTGCCAGCAGCTTACGGAACGGGTACGAGCAGTTCTTC. Full variable domain (remainder filled in from reference TRBV7-2 and TRBJ2-1): GAGVSQSPSNKVTEKGKDVELRCDPISGHTALYWYRQSLGQGLEFLIYFQGNSAPDKSGLPSDRFSAERTGGSVSTLTIQRTQQEDSAVYLCASSLRNGYEQFFGPGTRLTVL.

The J gene is TRBJ1-1, the V gene TRBV6-4, with a weak D call TRBD1 (5 bases). Germline loops: CDR1 MRHNA, CDR2 SNTAGT. The ends were cut back, 7 bases at V and 1 base at J, with 13 bases in the middle. The CDR3 is made up of 14 amino acids. CDR3 DNA: TGTGCCAGCAAAAAAGACAGACGGAACACTGAAGCTTTCTTT. Translation: CASKKDRRNTEAFF.

The chain recombines TRBV9 with TRBJ1-4; D gene ambiguous. V lost 4 bases, J lost 0 bases, and 7 bases lay in between. Germline CDR1 is SGDLS and CDR2 is YYNGEE. The CDR3 has 14 residues. The DNA for the CDR3 is TGTGCCAGCAGCTACGGGACAACTAATGAAAAACTGTTTTTT. Its protein is CASSYGTTNEKLFF.

The chain joins TRBV12-3 or TRBV12-4 to TRBJ2-5, with TRBD1 as a possible D gene (5 bases). V was trimmed by 6 bases and J by 4 bases, leaving 6 bases between them. The CDR3 has 11 residues. The CDR3 spells CASRGLETQYF. DNA for the CDR3: TGTGCCAGCAGGGGGCTAGAGACCCAGTACTTC.

This clone qualifies as hyperexpanded. The chain combines TRBV19 with TRBJ2-3, with D possibly matching TRBD2 (5 bases). Per the germline V gene, CDR1 is LNHDA and CDR2 is SQIVND (reference sequence). V was clipped by 3 bases and J by 0 bases, with 13 bases between them. The CDR3 runs 16 residues. In DNA form, the CDR3 reads TGTGCCAGTAGTATTGTTGGGAGTTCTAGCACAGATACGCAGTATTTT. Translation gives CASSIVGSSSTDTQYF.

The chain employs TRBV4-2 and TRBJ2-1, with 7 bases lining up with TRBD2. Trimming removed 1 base from V and 4 bases from J; junction bases left unmatched: 4. Looked up from germline, CDR1 is LGHNA and CDR2 is YNFKEQ. This CDR3 spans 15 amino acids. CDR3 protein: CASSQGLADYNEQFF. In DNA form, the CDR3 reads TGTGCCAGCAGCCAAGGTCTAGCGGATTACAATGAGCAGTTCTTC.

The chain joins TRBV4-2 to TRBJ2-3, with 11 bases identical to TRBD2. Germline CDR1 LGHNA, CDR2 YNFKEQ. The CDR3 sequence is 17 residues long. Trimming cost V 0 bases and J 6 bases; bases outside gene matches: 8. The CDR3 DNA follows: TGTGCCAGCAGCCAAGATCGAACTAGCGGGGGTTTGGATACGCAGTATTTT. This encodes CASSQDRTSGGLDTQYF.

The chain links TRBV5-1 to TRBJ1-2; 7 bases map to TRBD1. This CDR3 is 15 amino acids long. From germline, CDR1 is SGHRS and CDR2 YFSETQ. Trimming took 4 bases from V and 3 from J; bases not matched to a gene: 9. The CDR3 sequence: CASSTEGRGDYGYTF. The CDR3 coding sequence is TGCGCCAGCAGCACGGAGGGCAGGGGGGACTATGGCTACACCTTC.

The genes are TRBV7-8 and TRBJ1-2; 8 bases match TRBD1. The germline V gene encodes CDR1 SGHVS and CDR2 FQNEAQ. This CDR3 is built from 15 residues. Trimming took 0 bases from V and 7 from J; bases not matched to a gene: 7. CDR3 sequence reads: CASSLAMDREGGYTF. As DNA, the CDR3 is TGTGCCAGCAGCTTAGCCATGGACAGGGAGGGTGGCTACACCTTC.

J is TRBJ1-6 and V is TRBV6-2 or TRBV6-3, with 7 positions matching TRBD1. Looked up from germline, CDR1 is MNHEY and CDR2 is SVGEGT. The CDR3 is 17 amino acids. J lost 1 base, V lost 6 bases, and 9 bases had no gene match. CDR3: CASSAGQRFSYNSPLHF. The DNA for the CDR3 is TGTGCCAGCAGCGCGGGACAGCGTTTTTCCTATAATTCACCCCTCCACTTT.

The chain couples TRBV12-5 to TRBJ1-1; a possible D gene is TRBD1 (6 bases). The CDR3 contains 14 residues. The V gene lost 0 bases and the J gene lost 2 bases, with 7 bases spanning the gap. Germline loops: CDR1 LGHNT, CDR2 FRNRAP. The CDR3 DNA follows: TGTGCTAGTGGTTTGGTGACAGGCAACACTGAAGCTTTCTTT. It is translated as CASGLVTGNTEAFF.

The V call is TRBV29-1, the J call TRBJ2-3; 11 bases map to TRBD2. The germline CDR1 and CDR2 sequences are SQVTM and ANQGSEA. CDR3 length: 20 amino acids. J gave up 0 bases and V 3 bases, and 17 bases lay outside the gene matches. CDR3: CSVEVAGGNLAQFSTDTQYF. In nucleotides, the CDR3 is TGCAGCGTTGAGGTAGCGGGGGGGAATTTAGCACAGTTTAGCACAGATACGCAGTATTTT.

The rearrangement uses TRBV28 and TRBJ1-5, with 11 bases aligning to TRBD1. V lost 6 bases to trimming and J lost 3 bases; unmatched junction nucleotides: 7. There are 16 residues in the CDR3. The germline V gene encodes CDR1 MDHEN and CDR2 SYDVKM. The CDR3 sequence is CASRGQGVSFNQPQHF. In DNA, the CDR3 is TGTGCCAGCAGGGGACAGGGGGTGAGTTTCAATCAGCCCCAGCATTTT. Full variable domain (missing parts from reference TRBV28 and TRBJ1-5): DVKVTQSSRYLVKRTGEKVFLECVQDMDHENMFWYRQDPGLGLRLIYFSYDVKMKEKGDIPEGYSVSREKKERFSLILESASTNQTSMYLCASRGQGVSFNQPQHFGDGTRLSIL.

The chain carries TRBV7-2 and TRBJ2-7; possible D gene TRBD2, 5 bases. Germline CDR1 and CDR2: SGHTA and FQGNSA. This CDR3 is 13 amino acids long. V gave up 1 base and J gave up 6 bases, with 10 bases separating them. CDR3 residues: CASSLERGTEQYF. The DNA of the CDR3 is TGTGCCAGCAGCTTAGAACGGGGTACCGAGCAGTACTTC.

The V gene is TRBV5-4, the J gene TRBJ2-7, with 9 bases lining up with TRBD1. Germline V CDR1 and CDR2: SGHNT, YYREEE (reference sequence). Trimming cost V 5 bases and J 2 bases; bases outside gene matches: 8. This CDR3 spans 15 amino acids. CDR3 protein: CASRLDRGGPYEQYF. In DNA form, the CDR3 reads TGTGCCAGCAGATTAGACAGGGGGGGGCCCTACGAGCAGTACTTC.

This chain links TRBV18 with TRBJ2-7; 13 bases are a match to TRBD2. V was clipped by 0 bases and J by 6 bases; unmatched bases: 2. The CDR3 totals 15 residues. CDR1 is KGHSH, CDR2 LQKENI, per germline. CDR3 sequence: CASSPPLAGGSEQYF. The CDR3 DNA reads as TGTGCCAGCTCACCACCACTAGCGGGGGGGAGCGAGCAGTACTTC.